The 20 T cell receptor beta chains reported below all come from one sample, sequenced in a study of T-cell reconstitution after alpha-beta-depleted transplantation in children. As it was prepared, the TCRbeta library received unique molecular identifiers. TCRdb called the PCR reads again in MiXCR, with one record for every CDR3 protein. The table records 400,000 to 550,000 distinct CDR3 sequences, about 10% of them present only once. The sample consisted of PBMCs, taken before TCRalphabeta/CD19-depleted stem cell transplant. These receptors were obtained from a child aged 2-15 years with inherited bone marrow failure, due to receive a stem cell transplant.

The genes are TRBV3-1 and TRBJ1-3, with 7 bases that match TRBD1. CDR3 length: 15 amino acids. Trimming took 4 bases from V and 0 from J; bases not matched to a gene: 3. Germline V gene sequence: CDR1 LGHDT, CDR2 YNNKEL (reference sequence). CDR3 bases: TGTGCCAGCAGCCTTGGACAGGTCTCTGGAAACACCATATATTTT. Its translation is CASSLGQVSGNTIYF.

This clonotype was counted ten times or more. The V call is TRBV27, the J call TRBJ2-3; tentative D call: TRBD1 (5 bases). Germline CDR1 is MNHEY and CDR2 is SMNVEV (reference sequence). The CDR3 has 15 residues. V was cut by 0 bases and J by 4 bases, with 11 bases left in between. CDR3 sequence (DNA): TGTGCCAGCAGTTTATCGAATGAAGGGGCAGATACGCAGTATTTT. It translates to CASSLSNEGADTQYF.

This clonotype appeared many times. V and J are TRBV7-2 and TRBJ2-1; 8 bases agree with TRBD2. This CDR3 comprises 15 residues. The germline gives CDR1 SGHTA, CDR2 FQGNSA. V shed 2 bases and J 6 bases; nucleotides not matched to a gene: 6. The CDR3 DNA sequence: TGTGCCAGCAGCTTAACAGCGGGAGTGGGCAATGAGCAGTTCTTC. This encodes CASSLTAGVGNEQFF.

This clonotype has a count of ten or more. This chain links TRBV4-1 with TRBJ2-5, with TRBD2 identical over 12 bases. The J segment lost 5 bases and the V segment lost 0 bases, leaving 1 base of the junction unmatched. This CDR3 contains 15 residues. CDR1 and CDR2 from the germline V gene are MGHRA and YSYEKL. The CDR3 nucleotides are TGCGCCAGCAGCCAAGATGGGACTAGCGGGGAGACCCAGTACTTC. Protein product: CASSQDGTSGETQYF.

This clonotype was seen ten or more times. The rearrangement joins TRBV9 to TRBJ2-1; 10 bases map to TRBD2. J lost 8 bases, V lost 2 bases, and 10 bases had no gene match. Germline V lookup: CDR1 SGDLS, CDR2 YYNGEE. The CDR3 totals 16 residues. CDR3 amino acids: CASSVGLAVLSDEQFF. The CDR3 DNA is TGTGCCAGCAGCGTCGGACTAGCGGTACTATCCGATGAGCAGTTCTTC.

In its sample, this clonotype was seen many times. The rearrangement links TRBV12-3 or TRBV12-4 to TRBJ2-1; TRBD2 agrees at 7 bases. Trimming at V came to 3 bases and at J to 4 bases, leaving 6 bases not matched to a gene. The CDR3 runs 15 residues. This chain's CDR3 is CASSFFPGGYNEQFF. The CDR3 DNA reads TGTGCCAGCAGTTTTTTTCCGGGAGGATACAATGAGCAGTTCTTC.

In its sample, this clonotype was seen a few times. This sequence joins TRBV3-1 and TRBJ2-4; 12 bases agree with TRBD2. Germline CDR1 LGHDT, CDR2 YNNKEL (reference sequence). The CDR3 totals 15 residues. The trim removed 8 bases at V and 0 bases at J, leaving 2 bases unmatched. The CDR3 nucleotides read TGTGCCAGCGGACTAGCGGGATTAGCCAAAAACATTCAGTACTTC. The encoded protein is CASGLAGLAKNIQYF.

The rearrangement joins TRBV6-1 to TRBJ2-3; 7 positions agree with TRBD1. The CDR3 runs 17 residues. V was clipped by 6 bases and J by 1 base; unmatched bases: 13. The germline gives CDR1 MNHNS, CDR2 SASEGT. The CDR3 loop reads CASSPPVTGKGTDTQYF. Written as DNA, the CDR3 is TGTGCCAGCAGCCCGCCTGTGACAGGGAAGGGCACAGATACGCAGTATTTT.

This clonotype has ten or more counts. This sequence joins TRBV2 and TRBJ1-2; D gene unclear. V was shortened by 2 bases and J by 3 bases, with 7 bases between the two germline ends. The CDR3 extends over 13 amino acids. Germline V gene lookup returns CDR1 SNHLY and CDR2 FYNNEI. The CDR3 region has the DNA TGTGCCAGCAGTGAAAGGTGGTACTATGGCTACACCTTC. Translation: CASSERWYYGYTF.

In its sample, this clonotype was seen many times. The chain employs TRBV11-2 and TRBJ1-2; 7 bases agree with TRBD1. CDR1 is SGHAT and CDR2 is FQNNGV in the germline V gene. This CDR3 contains 15 residues. V lost 0 bases to trimming and J lost 6 bases; unmatched junction nucleotides: 7. CDR3 amino acids: CASSLDDGTVHGYTF. In DNA, the CDR3 is TGTGCCAGCAGCTTAGATGATGGGACAGTCCATGGCTACACCTTC.

As concerns this clonotype: This may come from a read error, since a much larger clone is one base off. This chain connects TRBV27 to TRBJ1-2; TRBD1 aligns across 7 bases. Germline V gene sequence: CDR1 MNHEY, CDR2 SMNVEV (reference sequence). CDR3 length equals 11 residues. The CDR3 here is CASRTGLGCTF. CDR3 in DNA: TGTGCCAGCAGGACAGGGCTCGGCTGCACCTTC.

This clonotype was recorded at least ten times. This chain uses TRBV24-1 with TRBJ2-3, with 8 bases identical to TRBD1. Trimming removed 0 bases from V and 1 base from J; junction bases left unmatched: 2. Germline CDR1 KGHDR, CDR2 SFDVKD. There are 16 residues in the CDR3. The CDR3 here is CATSDLGDRRTDTQYF. The CDR3 coding sequence is TGTGCCACCAGTGATTTGGGGGACAGGCGCACAGATACGCAGTATTTT.

This clonotype was observed many times. The chain employs TRBV5-5 and TRBJ2-1, with D possibly TRBD2 on 6 matching bases. V shed 4 bases and J shed 1 base, with 15 bases lying between them. There are 16 residues in the CDR3. CDR1 SGHKS and CDR2 YYEKEE come from the germline V gene (reference sequence). The CDR3 loop reads CASSPPEGVSYNEQFF. The CDR3 region has the DNA TGTGCCAGCAGCCCCCCGGAGGGAGTGTCCTACAATGAGCAGTTCTTC.

This clonotype was counted at least ten times. The CDR3 sequence: CSASLGSNQPQHF. The CDR3 nucleotides read TGCAGTGCTAGCTTGGGAAGCAATCAGCCCCAGCATTTT. The J gene is TRBJ1-5, the V gene TRBV20-1; D uncertain. The CDR3 sequence is 13 residues long. The germline CDR1 and CDR2 sequences are DFQATT and SNEGSKA (reference sequence). V was pared by 3 bases and J by 1 base, with 7 bases between.

This chain links TRBV7-9 with TRBJ2-3, with 7 positions matching TRBD2. The V gene's germline CDR1 is SEHNR and CDR2 FQNEAQ (reference sequence). The CDR3 sequence is 14 residues long. J lost 3 bases, V lost 5 bases, and 5 bases had no gene match. The CDR3 nucleotides read TGTGCCAGCAGCGGGAGGGTTGAGACAGATACGCAGTATTTT. This sequence encodes CASSGRVETDTQYF.

Notes on this clonotype: A much larger clone lies one base from this, so it may be a read error. The CDR3 coding sequence is TGCAGCGTTGAAGGGATTGGTGGAGAGACCCAGTACTTC. This codes for CSVEGIGGETQYF. This rearrangement joins TRBV29-1 to TRBJ2-5; D is unclear. The length of the CDR3 is 13 residues. CDR1 is SQVTM and CDR2 is ANQGSEA in the germline V gene. The V and J ends lost 1 base and 4 bases respectively, with 10 bases between them.

The chain joins TRBV19 to TRBJ1-1; no definite D call. CDR3 size: 11 residues. CDR1 is LNHDA and CDR2 is SQIVND in the germline V gene (reference sequence). V dropped 10 bases and J dropped 4 bases, with 10 bases sitting between them. The DNA for the CDR3 is TGTGCCAATCGGACGCGCACTGAAGCTTTCTTT. This sequence encodes CANRTRTEAFF.

This clonotype showed up many times. The chain joins TRBV6-1 to TRBJ2-1; 10 nucleotides line up with TRBD2. The CDR3 contains 15 residues. Looked up from germline, CDR1 is MNHNS and CDR2 is SASEGT. With V trimmed by 5 bases and J by 6 bases, 7 bases remained unmatched. The CDR3 DNA reads TGTGCCAGCAGTCCGCTAGCGGGAGACTTCAATGAGCAGTTCTTC. Amino acids: CASSPLAGDFNEQFF.

This clonotype was recorded many times. The V gene is TRBV6-2 or TRBV6-3, the J gene TRBJ1-1; 7 bases are shared with TRBD1. The J segment lost 5 bases and the V segment lost 9 bases, leaving 3 bases of the junction unmatched. The CDR3 extends over 11 amino acids. Germline-derived CDR1 and CDR2 are MNHEY and SVGEGT. The CDR3 DNA reads TGTGCCAGTCAGGGGGGAACTGAAGCTTTCTTT. Protein product: CASQGGTEAFF.

This clonotype was seen many times. V and J are TRBV20-1 and TRBJ2-7, with 12 bases matching TRBD2. From germline, CDR1 is DFQATT and CDR2 SNEGSKA (reference sequence). Losses at the gene ends were 2 bases for V and 4 bases for J; bases not matched to a gene: 6. The CDR3 has 15 residues. CDR3: CSARTSGGPYYEQYF. CDR3 sequence (DNA): TGCAGTGCTAGAACTAGCGGGGGGCCCTATTACGAGCAGTACTTC.